Presented here are 12 T cell receptor beta chains from one specimen sequenced in a study of metastatic and nonmetastatic thyroid tumors (dated by TCRdb to 2019 to 2021). Before undergoing thyroid surgery, none of the patients had been given any kind of treatment. The protocol used for the library was PCR. Instrument used: Illumina HiSeq 4000. TCRdb cleaned the public reads at Q25 with fastp, built clones with MiXCR and kept in-frame beta chains. The sample table shows about 42,000 clones, and about 12% are seen once. 7% to 9.5% of the sample is in the top ten clones. The sample taken for sequencing was blood. The origin of the receptors is a male donor with papillary thyroid cancer or a benign thyroid nodule (not recorded which). Some clones in this sample may be carry-over from other donors' samples.

This clone was seen a few times. This rearrangement joins TRBV2 to TRBJ2-7; 8 positions match TRBD1. Germline CDR1 SNHLY, CDR2 FYNNEI. The V segment lost 4 bases and the J segment 6 bases; nucleotides outside the gene matches: 5. CDR3 length: 13 residues. Here the CDR3 reads CASSGGQAVEQYF. The CDR3 nucleotides are TGTGCCAGCAGTGGGGGACAGGCTGTCGAGCAGTACTTC.

The chain couples TRBV12-3 or TRBV12-4 to TRBJ1-2; a weak D match, TRBD1 (5 bases). The CDR3 totals 14 residues. Trimming took 4 bases from V and 8 from J, leaving 17 bases between them. In DNA, the CDR3 is TGTGCCAGCAGTTCCTCAGGGCTCTCGGCCGGCTACACCTTC. This codes for CASSSSGLSAGYTF.

This clone appeared a few times. This CDR3 is CSVAGTVSTDTQYF. The CDR3 DNA reads TGCAGCGTTGCCGGGACAGTTAGCACAGATACGCAGTATTTT. This chain uses TRBV29-1 with TRBJ2-3, with 7 bases that match TRBD1. Germline CDR1 is SQVTM and CDR2 is ANQGSEA. The CDR3 is 14 residues long. With V trimmed by 4 bases and J by 0 bases, 4 bases remained unmatched.

This clone has at least ten counts. With a much larger clone just one base away, this may be a read error. V usage is TRBV2 and J usage is TRBJ2-7; D ambiguous. The CDR3 totals 14 residues. Germline V gives CDR1 SNHLY, CDR2 FYNNEI. Trimming left V 9 bases short and J 2 bases short, with 17 bases between. CDR3 loop: CASRVTAETYEQYF. The CDR3 nucleotides are TGTGCCAGTAGAGTAACGGCAGAAACCTACGAGCAGTACTTC.

A remark on this clone: Possible read error: a much larger clone is one base away. This rearrangement joins TRBV6-6 to TRBJ1-2; possibly TRBD1 for D (5 bases). With 2 bases removed from V and 8 bases from J, the gap between germline ends came to 9 bases. This CDR3 spans 12 amino acids. Germline V gene lookup returns CDR1 MNHNY and CDR2 SVGAGI (reference sequence). CDR3 bases: TGTGCCAGCAGTTACGAGGGGTCAGGCTACACCTTC. Translating it yields CASSYEGSGYTF.

Points on this clone: This sequence may be a read error, since a much larger clone differs from it by one base. The same CDR3 can be traced to other DNA sequences in this sample. The rearrangement joins TRBV5-1 to TRBJ2-3; the match to TRBD2 covers 10 bases. Germline lookup yields CDR1 SGHRS and CDR2 YFSETQ. The CDR3 totals 18 residues. In DNA, the CDR3 is TGCTCCAGCAGCTTTGATCCGGAGCGGGAGGGCCGTACAGATACGCAGTATTTT. Amino acids: CSSSFDPEREGRTDTQYF.

This clone was observed many times. The gene calls are TRBV12-3 or TRBV12-4 and TRBJ1-1; D gene ambiguous. The germline V and J ends were trimmed by 8 bases and 6 bases, with 13 bases remaining between them. The CDR3 has 12 residues. In DNA, the CDR3 is TGTGCCAGCTGCCGCTGGGGATCTGAAGCTTTCTTT. It codes for CASCRWGSEAFF.

This clone was observed a handful of times. The chain carries TRBV7-9 and TRBJ2-7; TRBD2 is a possible D gene (7 bases). The CDR3 length is 12 residues. Germline assignment: CDR1 SEHNR and CDR2 FQNEAQ (reference sequence). Deletions cut 6 bases from V and 11 bases from J, with 17 bases between. The CDR3 DNA reads TGTGCCAGCAGTTCCGGTGGGGGGGCGGAGTACTTC. It translates to CASSSGGGAEYF. Full variable domain (rest looked up from reference TRBV7-9 and TRBJ2-7): DTGVSQNPRHKITKRGQNVTFRCDPISEHNRLYWYRQTLGQGPEFLTYFQNEAQLEKSRLLSDRFSAERPKGSFSTLEIQRTEQGDSAMYLCASSSGGGAEYFGPGTRLTVT.

At least ten counts were recorded for this clone. The J gene is TRBJ2-3, the V gene TRBV20-1; D is possibly TRBD1 or TRBD2 (5 bases each). The CDR3 length is 14 residues. The V gene's germline CDR1 is DFQATT and CDR2 SNEGSKA (reference sequence). The V and J ends lost 3 bases and 3 bases respectively, with 13 bases between them. This CDR3 reads CSARWGFGTDTQYF. CDR3 DNA: TGCAGTGCTAGGTGGGGGTTCGGGACAGATACGCAGTATTTT.

This clone was recorded at least ten times. V gene TRBV5-6 combines with J gene TRBJ2-7; D unresolved. CDR1 and CDR2 from the germline V gene are SGHDT and YYEEEE. The CDR3 has 13 amino acids. V shed 2 bases and J shed 2 bases, with 8 bases lying between them. The CDR3 DNA reads as TGTGCCAGCAGCTTCACTCCCGCCTACGAGCAGTACTTC. This gives the protein CASSFTPAYEQYF. The whole variable domain, remainder taken from reference TRBV5-6 and TRBJ2-7, is DAGVTQSPTHLIKTRGQQVTLRCSPKSGHDTVSWYQQALGQGPQFIFQYYEEEERQRGNFPDRFSGHQFPNYSSELNVNALLLGDSALYLCASSFTPAYEQYFGPGTRLTVT.

This clone has more than one count but fewer than ten. This chain connects TRBV5-4 to TRBJ2-3, with D possibly matching TRBD2 (5 bases). Per germline, CDR1 SGHNT and CDR2 YYREEE (reference sequence). The CDR3 spans 13 residues. V was shortened by 4 bases and J by 9 bases, with 15 bases between the two germline ends. This chain's CDR3 is CASSQDPGETQYF. Written as DNA, the CDR3 is TGTGCCAGCAGCCAAGATCCCGGGGAGACGCAGTATTTT.

The table lists this clone with a few counts. The chain has TRBV9 and TRBJ2-4, with 9 bases fitting TRBD1. The V segment lost 0 bases and the J segment 10 bases; nucleotides outside the gene matches: 11. The CDR3 has 16 amino acids. Germline CDR1 and CDR2: SGDLS and YYNGEE. The CDR3 protein is CASSVEGRRDREIQYF. The CDR3 nucleotides read TGTGCCAGCAGCGTAGAGGGGCGGAGGGACAGGGAGATTCAGTACTTC.